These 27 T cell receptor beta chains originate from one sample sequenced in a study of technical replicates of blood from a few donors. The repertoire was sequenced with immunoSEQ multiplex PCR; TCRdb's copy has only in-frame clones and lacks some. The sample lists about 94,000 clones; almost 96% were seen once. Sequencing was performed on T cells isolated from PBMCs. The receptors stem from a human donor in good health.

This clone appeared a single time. CDR3 residues: CSGRQVNTEAFF. DNA of the CDR3: TGCAGCGGACGACAGGTGAACACTGAAGCTTTCTTT. The V and J genes are TRBV29-1 and TRBJ1-1, with D maybe TRBD1 (6 bases). CDR1 is SQVTM, CDR2 ANQGSEA, per germline. V lost 7 bases to trimming and J lost 0 bases, with 9 bases between them. The CDR3 has 12 amino acids.

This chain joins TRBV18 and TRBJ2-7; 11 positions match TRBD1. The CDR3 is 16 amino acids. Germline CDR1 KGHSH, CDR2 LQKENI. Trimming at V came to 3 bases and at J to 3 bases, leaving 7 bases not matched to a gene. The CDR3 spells CASSPTGQGVNYEQYF. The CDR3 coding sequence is TGTGCCAGCTCACCCACGGGACAGGGGGTAAACTACGAGCAGTACTTC.

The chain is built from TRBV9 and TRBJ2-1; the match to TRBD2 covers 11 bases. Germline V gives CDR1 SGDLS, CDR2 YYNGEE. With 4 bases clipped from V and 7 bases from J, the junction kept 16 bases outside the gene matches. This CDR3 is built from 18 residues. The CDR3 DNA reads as TGTGCCAGCAGCCCCCGGGCCGGGACTAGCGGAAGCGAAAATGAGCAGTTCTTC. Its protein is CASSPRAGTSGSENEQFF.

The CDR3 DNA follows: TGCGCCAGCAGCCGGATTCGGGACTTTGGGTCTAGCACAGATACGCAGTATTTT. It yields the protein CASSRIRDFGSSTDTQYF. V and J are TRBV4-1 and TRBJ2-3; a weak D match, TRBD2 (6 bases). Germline CDR1 is MGHRA and CDR2 is YSYEKL. This CDR3 spans 18 amino acids. V lost 4 bases, J lost 0 bases, and 20 bases lay in between.

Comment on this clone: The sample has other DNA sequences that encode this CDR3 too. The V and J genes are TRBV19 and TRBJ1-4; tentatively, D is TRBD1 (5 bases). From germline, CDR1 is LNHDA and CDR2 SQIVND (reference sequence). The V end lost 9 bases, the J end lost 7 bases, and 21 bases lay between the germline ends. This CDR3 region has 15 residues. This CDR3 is CASRTQTGESEKLFF. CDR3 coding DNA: TGTGCCAGCCGGACCCAGACGGGGGAAAGTGAAAAACTGTTTTTT.

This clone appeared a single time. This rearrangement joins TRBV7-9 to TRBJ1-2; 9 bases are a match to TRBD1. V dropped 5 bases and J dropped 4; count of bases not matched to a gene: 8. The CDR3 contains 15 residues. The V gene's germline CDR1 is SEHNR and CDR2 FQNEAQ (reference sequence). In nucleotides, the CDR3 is TGTGCCAGCAGCCCCTCGGGACAGGGCTTCTATGGCTACACCTTC. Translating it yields CASSPSGQGFYGYTF.

CDR3 sequence: CASSLERGLRDTQYF. In DNA form, the CDR3 reads TGTGCCAGCAGTTTAGAGCGGGGGCTGAGAGATACGCAGTATTTT. The chain carries TRBV6-1 and TRBJ2-3, with TRBD2 identical over 8 bases. Germline values: CDR1 MNHNS, CDR2 SASEGT. V shed 5 bases, J shed 5 bases, and the junction held 9 bases outside the gene matches. The CDR3 covers 15 residues.

The chain's CDR3 is CASSLGPREAFF. CDR3 sequence (DNA): TGTGCCAGCAGCTTAGGTCCGAGAGAAGCTTTCTTT. J is TRBJ1-1 and V is TRBV7-9; no clear D gene. The CDR3 covers 12 residues. In germline, CDR1 is SEHNR, CDR2 FQNEAQ (reference sequence). V dropped 1 base and J dropped 8 bases, with 8 bases sitting between them.

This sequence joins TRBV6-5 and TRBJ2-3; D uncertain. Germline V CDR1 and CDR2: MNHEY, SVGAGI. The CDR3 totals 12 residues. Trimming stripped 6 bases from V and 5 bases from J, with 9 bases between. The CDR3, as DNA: TGTGCCAGCAGCCTAACCCGAGATACGCAGTATTTT. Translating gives CASSLTRDTQYF.

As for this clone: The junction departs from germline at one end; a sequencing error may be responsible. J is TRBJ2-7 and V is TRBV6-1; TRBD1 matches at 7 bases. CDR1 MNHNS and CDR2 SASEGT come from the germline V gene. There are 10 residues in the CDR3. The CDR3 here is CASRRDRYHF. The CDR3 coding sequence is TGTGCCAGCAGAAGGGACAGATACCACTTC.

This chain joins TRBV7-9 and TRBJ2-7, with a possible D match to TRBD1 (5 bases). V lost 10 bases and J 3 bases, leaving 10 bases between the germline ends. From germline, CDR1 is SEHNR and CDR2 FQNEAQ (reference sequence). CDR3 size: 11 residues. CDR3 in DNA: TGTGCCACCCAGGGTATCTACGAGCAGTACTTC. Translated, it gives CATQGIYEQYF.

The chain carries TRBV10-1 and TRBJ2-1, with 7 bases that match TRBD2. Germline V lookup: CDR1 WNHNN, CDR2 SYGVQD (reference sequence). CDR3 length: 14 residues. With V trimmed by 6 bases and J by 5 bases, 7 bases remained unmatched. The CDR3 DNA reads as TGCGCCAGCAGAGGGGAGGGAGGGAACAATGAGCAGTTCTTC. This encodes CASRGEGGNNEQFF.

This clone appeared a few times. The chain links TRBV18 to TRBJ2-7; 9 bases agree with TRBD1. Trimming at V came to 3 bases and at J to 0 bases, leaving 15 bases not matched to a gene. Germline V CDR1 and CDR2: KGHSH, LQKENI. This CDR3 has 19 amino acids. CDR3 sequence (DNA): TGTGCCAGCTCACCCCAACGTAGGGACGGGACAGGGAGCTCCTACGAGCAGTACTTC. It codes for CASSPQRRDGTGSSYEQYF.

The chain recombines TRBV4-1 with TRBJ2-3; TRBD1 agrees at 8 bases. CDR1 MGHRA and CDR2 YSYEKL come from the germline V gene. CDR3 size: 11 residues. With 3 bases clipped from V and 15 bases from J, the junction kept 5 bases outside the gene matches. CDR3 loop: CASSQAGQGYF. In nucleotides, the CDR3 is TGCGCCAGCAGCCAGGCTGGACAGGGCTATTTT.

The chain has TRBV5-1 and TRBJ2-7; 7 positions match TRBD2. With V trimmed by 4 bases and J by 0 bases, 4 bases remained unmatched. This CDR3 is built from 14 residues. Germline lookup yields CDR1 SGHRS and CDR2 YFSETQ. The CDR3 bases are TGCGCCAGCAGCCAAAGCGGGGACTCCTACGAGCAGTACTTC. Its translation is CASSQSGDSYEQYF.

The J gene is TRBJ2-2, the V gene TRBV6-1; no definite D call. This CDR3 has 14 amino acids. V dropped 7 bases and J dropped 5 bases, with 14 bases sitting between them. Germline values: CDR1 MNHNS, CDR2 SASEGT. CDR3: CASKRSGGTGELFF. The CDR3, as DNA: TGTGCCAGCAAGAGAAGTGGCGGTACCGGGGAGCTGTTTTTT.

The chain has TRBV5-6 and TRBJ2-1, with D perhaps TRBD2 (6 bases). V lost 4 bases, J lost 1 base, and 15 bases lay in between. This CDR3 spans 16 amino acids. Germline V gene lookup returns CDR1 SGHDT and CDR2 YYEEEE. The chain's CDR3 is CASSPVAGRSYNEQFF. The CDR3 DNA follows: TGTGCCAGCAGCCCGGTCGCGGGGAGGTCCTACAATGAGCAGTTCTTC.

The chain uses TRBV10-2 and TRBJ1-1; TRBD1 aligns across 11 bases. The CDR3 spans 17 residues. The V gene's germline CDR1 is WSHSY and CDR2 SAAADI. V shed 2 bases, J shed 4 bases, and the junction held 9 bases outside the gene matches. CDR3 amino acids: CASSEAWTGGGGTEAFF. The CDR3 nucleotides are TGCGCCAGCAGTGAGGCCTGGACAGGGGGCGGGGGCACTGAAGCTTTCTTT.

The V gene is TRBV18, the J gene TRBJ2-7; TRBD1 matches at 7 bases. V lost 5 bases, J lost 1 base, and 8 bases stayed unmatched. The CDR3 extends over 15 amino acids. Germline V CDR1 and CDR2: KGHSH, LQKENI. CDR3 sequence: CASSLTGDGSYEQYF. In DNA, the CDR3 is TGTGCCAGCTCATTAACAGGGGACGGGTCCTACGAGCAGTACTTC.

The CDR3 bases are TGTGCCACTACAAAGCGGGGGTTTACCTACGAGCAGTACTTC. Protein product: CATTKRGFTYEQYF. The rearrangement joins TRBV5-4 to TRBJ2-7; TRBD2 matches at 8 bases. The length of the CDR3 is 14 residues. Trimming removed 9 bases from V and 2 bases from J; junction bases left unmatched: 10. Germline CDR1 is SGHNT and CDR2 is YYREEE (reference sequence).

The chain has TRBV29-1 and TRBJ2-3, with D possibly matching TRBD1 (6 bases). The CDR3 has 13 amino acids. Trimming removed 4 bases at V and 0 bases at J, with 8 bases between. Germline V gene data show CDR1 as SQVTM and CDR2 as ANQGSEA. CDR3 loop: CSVAQGSTDTQYF. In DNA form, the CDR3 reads TGCAGCGTTGCCCAGGGGAGCACAGATACGCAGTATTTT.

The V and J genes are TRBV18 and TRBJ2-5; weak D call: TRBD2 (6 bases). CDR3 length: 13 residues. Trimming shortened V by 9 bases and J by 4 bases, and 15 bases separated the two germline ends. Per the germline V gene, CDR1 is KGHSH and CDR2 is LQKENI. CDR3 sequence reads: CASRPGDSETQYF. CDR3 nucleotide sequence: TGTGCCAGTCGCCCGGGAGACTCAGAGACCCAGTACTTC.

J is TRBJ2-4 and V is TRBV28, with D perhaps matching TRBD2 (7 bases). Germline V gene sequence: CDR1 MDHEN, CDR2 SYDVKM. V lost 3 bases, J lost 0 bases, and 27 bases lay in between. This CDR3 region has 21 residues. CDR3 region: CASSLWREGEGGSTAKNIQYF. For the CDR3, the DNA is TGTGCCAGCAGTTTGTGGCGAGAGGGGGAGGGGGGATCCACAGCCAAAAACATTCAGTACTTC.

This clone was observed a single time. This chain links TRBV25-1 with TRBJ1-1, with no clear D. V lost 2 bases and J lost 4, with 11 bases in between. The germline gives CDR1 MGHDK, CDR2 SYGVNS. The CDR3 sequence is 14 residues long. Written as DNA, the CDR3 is TGTGCCAGCAGTGAAGGGATGGGGAGCACTGAAGCTTTCTTT. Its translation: CASSEGMGSTEAFF.

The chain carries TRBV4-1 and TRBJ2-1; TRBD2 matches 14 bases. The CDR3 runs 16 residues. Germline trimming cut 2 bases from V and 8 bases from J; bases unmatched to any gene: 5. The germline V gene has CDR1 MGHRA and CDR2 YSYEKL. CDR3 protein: CASSQPTSGGAHEQFF. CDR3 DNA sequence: TGCGCCAGCAGCCAACCGACTAGCGGGGGGGCCCATGAGCAGTTCTTC.

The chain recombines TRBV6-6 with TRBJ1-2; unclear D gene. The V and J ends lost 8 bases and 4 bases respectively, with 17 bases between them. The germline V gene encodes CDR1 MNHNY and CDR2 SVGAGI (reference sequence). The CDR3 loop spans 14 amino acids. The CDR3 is CASCSLELSYGYTF. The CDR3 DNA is TGTGCCAGCTGCTCGCTAGAGTTATCCTATGGCTACACCTTC.

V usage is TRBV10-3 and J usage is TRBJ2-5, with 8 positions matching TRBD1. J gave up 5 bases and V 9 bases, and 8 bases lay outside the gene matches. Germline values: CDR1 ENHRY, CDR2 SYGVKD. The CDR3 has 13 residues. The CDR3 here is CAIRQGQGETQYF. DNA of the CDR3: TGTGCCATTCGACAGGGGCAGGGGGAGACCCAGTACTTC.